The 29 T cell receptor beta chains below were found in one sample sequenced in a study of radiation and T cells in renal cell carcinoma. Stated time point: blood 2 weeks post-SBRT. The treatment is: 15 Gy SBRT to primary tumor, nephrectomy 4 weeks later. TCRdb keeps only in-frame clones here, not all; method: immunoSEQ multiplex PCR. The profile shows 100,000 to 150,000 clones, 88% of them singletons. The sample was blood, taken from a patient whose treatment included radiotherapy and nephrectomy. The receptors here all came from a woman in her 70s with renal cell carcinoma.

The gene calls are TRBV15 and TRBJ2-5, with unresolved D. The CDR3 extends over 12 amino acids. The V and J ends lost 1 base and 5 bases respectively, with 5 bases between them. The germline CDR1 and CDR2 sequences are LNHNV and YYDKDF (reference sequence). Written as DNA, the CDR3 is TGTGCCACCAGCAGAGTGGGTGAGACCCAGTACTTC. Encoded protein: CATSRVGETQYF.

The DNA for the CDR3 is TGTGCCAGCAGCGATCTCCGGGCGGAGGAAGCTTTCTTT. It codes for CASSDLRAEEAFF. The chain uses TRBV16 and TRBJ1-1; D not certain. V was clipped by 5 bases and J by 8 bases, with 15 bases between them. This CDR3 comprises 13 residues. The germline CDR1 and CDR2 sequences are KGHSY and FQNENV. Drawing the rest from reference TRBV16 and TRBJ1-1, the complete variable domain is GEEVAQTPKHLVRGEGQKAKLYCAPIKGHSYVFWYQQVLKNEFKFLISFQNENVFDETGMPKERFSAKCLPNSPCSLEIQATKLEDSAVYFCASSDLRAEEAFFGQGTRLTVV.

This clone was counted once. The chain combines TRBV19 with TRBJ2-1; D is unresolved. Germline assignment: CDR1 LNHDA and CDR2 SQIVND (reference sequence). The V gene lost 6 bases and the J gene lost 0 bases, with 12 bases spanning the gap. The CDR3 covers 15 residues. CDR3 DNA: TGTGCCAGTAGCTTACACCTAAACTCCTACAATGAGCAGTTCTTC. Translated, it gives CASSLHLNSYNEQFF.

This clone appeared once. The chain carries TRBV19 and TRBJ1-5; D gene unclear. CDR3 length equals 13 residues. Germline CDR1 LNHDA, CDR2 SQIVND (reference sequence). V lost 2 bases to trimming and J lost 5 bases, with 7 bases between them. CDR3 DNA sequence: TGTGCCAGTAGTATAAAGCGGGATCAGCCCCAGCATTTT. As protein: CASSIKRDQPQHF.

The chain is built from TRBV29-1 and TRBJ2-7, with D possibly being TRBD1 (5 bases). V was shortened by 7 bases and J by 3 bases, with 16 bases between the two germline ends. CDR3 length equals 13 residues. Germline assignment: CDR1 SQVTM and CDR2 ANQGSEA. The CDR3 is CSAAPDIDYEQYF. The CDR3 bases are TGCAGCGCTGCCCCGGACATAGACTACGAGCAGTACTTC.

The chain combines TRBV19 with TRBJ2-5; tentatively, D is TRBD1 or TRBD2 (6 bases each). V was pared by 3 bases and J by 4 bases, with 18 bases between. The germline V gene has CDR1 LNHDA and CDR2 SQIVND (reference sequence). CDR3 size: 16 residues. In DNA form, the CDR3 reads TGTGCCAGTAGTATCGGTGGGACACCGGGAGCAGAGACCCAGTACTTC. Residues: CASSIGGTPGAETQYF.

The V call is TRBV4-3, the J call TRBJ1-4; D unclear. The CDR3 totals 14 residues. CDR1 LGHNA and CDR2 YSLEER come from the germline V gene. V was shortened by 0 bases and J by 8 bases, with 10 bases between the two germline ends. The CDR3 DNA is TGCGCCAGCAGCCAAGATTTTGGTCGGGAAAAACTGTTTTTT. As protein: CASSQDFGREKLFF.

The rearrangement links TRBV6-4 to TRBJ2-1; weak D call: TRBD2 (6 bases). Germline V gene sequence: CDR1 MRHNA, CDR2 SNTAGT. Trimming pared 8 bases from V and 0 bases from J, leaving 14 bases between. The CDR3 length is 15 residues. The CDR3 coding sequence is TGTGCCAGCCCCGGAGGGCATTACTCCTACAATGAGCAGTTCTTC. Amino acids: CASPGGHYSYNEQFF.

The chain has TRBV6-1 and TRBJ1-4, with 9 bases aligning to TRBD1. J lost 7 bases, V lost 2 bases, and 11 bases had no gene match. The CDR3 spans 17 residues. In germline, CDR1 is MNHNS, CDR2 SASEGT. The CDR3 coding sequence is TGTGCCAGCAGTGAAATCGGGACAGGGCAATTTAGTGAAAAACTGTTTTTT. It is translated as CASSEIGTGQFSEKLFF.

This clone has more than one count but fewer than ten. This sequence joins TRBV5-3 and TRBJ1-1, with D perhaps matching TRBD1 (6 bases). TRBV5-3 is flagged as an ORF with uncertain function. Between the trimmed V and J ends, which lost 4 bases and 0 bases, there was a span of 13 bases. The length of the CDR3 is 15 residues. CDR3 sequence reads: CARSPRGSVNTEAFF. CDR3 in DNA: TGTGCCAGAAGCCCCAGGGGCTCGGTGAACACTGAAGCTTTCTTT.

The chain couples TRBV5-1 to TRBJ2-2, with D uncertain. The V gene lost 1 base and the J gene lost 0 bases, with 7 bases spanning the gap. The CDR3 totals 15 residues. Per the germline V gene, CDR1 is SGHRS and CDR2 is YFSETQ. DNA for the CDR3: TGCGCCAGCAGCTTGACGAATTCGAACACCGGGGAGCTGTTTTTT. This sequence encodes CASSLTNSNTGELFF.

This clone has just one count. The chain carries TRBV6-1 and TRBJ1-5; no reliable D call. The ends were cut back, 4 bases at V and 11 bases at J, with 12 bases in the middle. The CDR3 is made up of 12 amino acids. Germline V gene sequence: CDR1 MNHNS, CDR2 SASEGT. Here the CDR3 reads CASSVQWVAQHF. CDR3 nucleotide sequence: TGTGCCAGCAGTGTTCAATGGGTAGCCCAGCATTTT.

To note about this clone: Distinct nucleotide sequences in the sample also encode this CDR3. The rearrangement uses TRBV29-1 and TRBJ1-1, with D unclear. The CDR3 consists of 12 residues. Germline V CDR1 and CDR2: SQVTM, ANQGSEA. V dropped 3 bases and J dropped 0 bases, with 5 bases sitting between them. CDR3 in amino acids: CSVDGVNTEAFF. Here the CDR3 DNA reads TGCAGCGTTGATGGGGTGAACACTGAAGCTTTCTTT.

V usage is TRBV6-5 and J usage is TRBJ2-1; D might be TRBD1 (6 bases). The germline V gene encodes CDR1 MNHEY and CDR2 SVGAGI. The CDR3 is 14 amino acids. V lost 4 bases and J lost 8, with 15 bases in between. CDR3 coding DNA: TGTGCCAGCAGTTTGGACAGTAAGAGGGATGAGCAGTTCTTC. Encoded protein: CASSLDSKRDEQFF.

This clone appeared a single time. V is TRBV7-9 and J is TRBJ2-1, with unresolved D. Germline V gene data show CDR1 as SEHNR and CDR2 as FQNEAQ (reference sequence). The V and J ends lost 6 bases and 4 bases respectively, with 10 bases between them. The CDR3 extends over 13 amino acids. CDR3 protein: CASSLRYYNEQFF. CDR3 bases: TGTGCCAGCAGTTTGCGGTATTACAATGAGCAGTTCTTC. The full variable domain, its missing parts supplied by reference TRBV7-9 and TRBJ2-1, is DTGVSQNPRHKITKRGQNVTFRCDPISEHNRLYWYRQTLGQGPEFLTYFQNEAQLEKSRLLSDRFSAERPKGSFSTLEIQRTEQGDSAMYLCASSLRYYNEQFFGPGTRLTVL.

Only one count was recorded for this clone. The rearrangement uses TRBV5-5 and TRBJ1-6; D gene ambiguous. Germline CDR1 reads SGHKS; CDR2 reads YYEKEE (reference sequence). This CDR3 region has 13 residues. Trimming pared 5 bases from V and 6 bases from J, leaving 9 bases between. For the CDR3, the DNA is TGTGCCAGCAGTAGAATTTCTAATTCACCCCTCCACTTT. It encodes CASSRISNSPLHF.

This chain uses TRBV27 with TRBJ2-3; the match to TRBD1 covers 10 bases. Germline CDR1 and CDR2: MNHEY and SMNVEV (reference sequence). CDR3 length equals 16 residues. The ends lost 5 bases at V and 3 bases at J; junction bases unmatched: 8. Written as DNA, the CDR3 is TGTGCCAGCAGTAAGAGGACAGGGGGAGGTACAGATACGCAGTATTTT. It is translated as CASSKRTGGGTDTQYF.

V usage is TRBV6-1 and J usage is TRBJ2-7; D possibly corresponds to TRBD2 (6 bases). Trimming took off 5 bases at V and 2 bases at J, with 16 bases between the two ends. CDR3 size: 15 residues. Germline V gene sequence: CDR1 MNHNS, CDR2 SASEGT. In DNA form, the CDR3 reads TGTGCCAGCAGTTTAGCCGGGACTTCAACCTACGAGCAGTACTTC. Translated: CASSLAGTSTYEQYF.

This clone was observed a single time. The gene calls are TRBV15 and TRBJ1-3, with D unresolved. Germline V gene sequence: CDR1 LNHNV, CDR2 YYDKDF (reference sequence). V shed 0 bases and J shed 0 bases, with 9 bases lying between them. The CDR3 is 16 residues long. The CDR3 sequence is CATSRDLLFSGNTIYF. As DNA, the CDR3 is TGTGCCACCAGCAGAGATCTACTTTTCTCTGGAAACACCATATATTTT.

Turning to this clone: Other DNA sequences in this sample translate to the same CDR3. V usage is TRBV5-1 and J usage is TRBJ2-3; a weak D match, TRBD2 (6 bases). V shed 4 bases and J shed 3 bases, with 9 bases lying between them. CDR1 and CDR2 from the germline V gene are SGHRS and YFSETQ. This CDR3 comprises 13 residues. Here the CDR3 reads CASSPGTTDTQYF. CDR3 nucleotides: TGCGCCAGCAGCCCGGGGACTACAGATACGCAGTATTTT.

This clone has a single count. J is TRBJ1-1 and V is TRBV7-2; perhaps TRBD1 as D (5 bases). The length of the CDR3 is 14 residues. Germline V gives CDR1 SGHTA, CDR2 FQGNSA. The ends were cut back, 3 bases at V and 4 bases at J, with 12 bases in the middle. The CDR3 DNA follows: TGTGCCAGCAGCTTGCGGGGGGTTACCACTGAAGCTTTCTTT. Protein product: CASSLRGVTTEAFF.

This sequence joins TRBV5-6 and TRBJ1-2, with D maybe TRBD1 (5 bases). Looked up from germline, CDR1 is SGHDT and CDR2 is YYEEEE. The CDR3 has 14 residues. V was cut by 0 bases and J by 4 bases, with 10 bases left in between. For the CDR3, the DNA is TGTGCCAGCAGCTTGGTAAGGGGAGTCTATGGCTACACCTTC. It yields the protein CASSLVRGVYGYTF.

This chain links TRBV4-3 with TRBJ1-5; a weak D match, TRBD1 (5 bases). CDR3 length: 16 residues. The ends were cut back, 0 bases at V and 5 bases at J, with 14 bases in the middle. Germline V lookup: CDR1 LGHNA, CDR2 YSLEER. CDR3 coding DNA: TGCGCCAGCAGCCAAGAAGTGGGCAGGGAGGATCAGCCCCAGCATTTT. As protein: CASSQEVGREDQPQHF.

The rearrangement joins TRBV11-2 to TRBJ1-6; D may be TRBD1 (6 bases). Trimming left V 7 bases short and J 7 bases short, with 20 bases between. Germline V lookup: CDR1 SGHAT, CDR2 FQNNGV. The CDR3 loop spans 16 amino acids. The CDR3 nucleotides are TGTGCCAGCACCTCCATTTCTGAGGGGGTAAATTCACCCCTCCACTTT. It specifies CASTSISEGVNSPLHF.

The V gene is TRBV5-4, the J gene TRBJ2-7; unclear D gene. Germline values: CDR1 SGHNT, CDR2 YYREEE (reference sequence). The germline V and J ends were trimmed by 4 bases and 5 bases, with 16 bases remaining between them. The CDR3 has 14 amino acids. The CDR3 reads CASSPRRETNEQYF. DNA for the CDR3: TGTGCCAGCAGCCCCCGTAGGGAAACAAACGAGCAGTACTTC.

V gene TRBV25-1 combines with J gene TRBJ1-3; TRBD1 agrees at 9 bases. V was clipped by 7 bases and J by 2 bases; unmatched bases: 3. CDR1 MGHDK and CDR2 SYGVNS come from the germline V gene. CDR3 size: 14 residues. The CDR3 region has the DNA TGTGCCAGCAAAAGACAGGGGGCTGGAAACACCATATATTTT. Amino acid sequence: CASKRQGAGNTIYF.

This chain connects TRBV6-1 to TRBJ1-3; D remains unclear. Germline V gives CDR1 MNHNS, CDR2 SASEGT. This CDR3 contains 11 residues. V was shortened by 6 bases and J by 10 bases, with 10 bases between the two germline ends. The chain's CDR3 is CASRDPWTIYF. The CDR3 DNA sequence: TGTGCCAGCAGGGACCCGTGGACCATATATTTT.

The rearrangement joins TRBV5-1 to TRBJ2-1, with D tentatively TRBD1 (6 bases). Trimming left V 5 bases short and J 0 bases short, with 12 bases between. This CDR3 is built from 15 residues. Germline lookup yields CDR1 SGHRS and CDR2 YFSETQ. The CDR3 loop reads CASSFTGSSYNEQFF. In nucleotides, the CDR3 is TGCGCCAGCAGTTTTACAGGGAGCTCCTACAATGAGCAGTTCTTC. The variable domain in full, with the rest retrieved from reference TRBV5-1 and TRBJ2-1, is KAGVTQTPRYLIKTRGQQVTLSCSPISGHRSVSWYQQTPGQGLQFLFEYFSETQRNKGNFPGRFSGRQFSNSRSEMNVSTLELGDSALYLCASSFTGSSYNEQFFGPGTRLTVL.

V is TRBV7-2 and J is TRBJ2-1; unclear D gene. Germline CDR1 is SGHTA and CDR2 is FQGNSA. The CDR3 length is 11 residues. Trimming stripped 8 bases from V and 4 bases from J, with 6 bases between. The CDR3 DNA follows: TGTGCCAGCGGTCTATACAATGAGCAGTTCTTC. Translated, it gives CASGLYNEQFF. Drawing the rest from reference TRBV7-2 and TRBJ2-1, the complete variable domain is GAGVSQSPSNKVTEKGKDVELRCDPISGHTALYWYRQSLGQGLEFLIYFQGNSAPDKSGLPSDRFSAERTGGSVSTLTIQRTQQEDSAVYLCASGLYNEQFFGPGTRLTVL.